This TCR beta chain stems from a study of OX40 agonist ivuxolimab in advanced cancers. Study-level information: Dose-escalation patients suffered from hepatocellular carcinoma, melanoma, renal cell or head and neck cancer. The mean age was roughly 60 years, ranging from 23 to 79, with more than 70% of participants male.

CDR3 size: 13 residues. The V gene lost 2 bases and the J gene lost 5 bases, with 9 bases spanning the gap. The germline V gene encodes CDR1 SGHVS and CDR2 FNYEAQ. Overall study results and limits: Also present in some nonresponders was a low level of normalized T-cell clonal expansion.

Libraries were prepared by immunoSEQ multiplex PCR; TCRdb keeps only in-frame clonotypes and omits some of them. The table lists about 84,000 clones, over 80% of them singletons. As regards this clone: Its antigen is unidentified.

The rearrangement links TRBV7-6 to TRBJ2-5; tentatively, D is TRBD1 or TRBD2 (5 bases each). The receptor was derived from an adult with an advanced solid tumor such as melanoma, head and neck, liver or kidney cancer. The starting material was CD4+ or CD8+ T cells sorted from blood, obtained in a trial of the OX40 agonist ivuxolimab. In nucleotides, the CDR3 is TGTGCCAGCAGCTTATTCAGGGACGAGACCCAGTACTTC. Translation: CASSLFRDETQYF.